This T cell receptor (beta chain) appears in the sequencing data of a study of graft-versus-host responses after intestinal transplantation. Across the study: Multivisceral, liver-intestinal, or isolated intestinal grafts were transplanted into recipients. Every transplant recipient was induced with anti-thymocyte globulin, then maintained on tacrolimus and steroids for two to four years. Study conclusions and caveats: Marrow from the recipient contained GvH clones, some of which had appeared first in ileum or blood.

Only in-frame clones appear in the TCRdb table, and some are missing; sequencing was by immunoSEQ multiplex PCR. The sample contains tens of thousands of clones, 89% of which appear only once. A remark on this clone: What it binds is not known.

This CDR3 is built from 15 residues. V gave up 2 bases and J gave up 4 bases; unmatched junction bases: 3. CDR1 and CDR2 from the germline V gene are MDHEN and SYDVKM. This TCR was sampled from a human donor who received an intestinal transplant. The sequenced sample was unstimulated CD8+ T cells sorted from spleen or lymph node cells, obtained before intestinal transplant. This chain uses TRBV28 with TRBJ2-2; TRBD1 matches at 8 bases. CDR3 nucleotides: TGTGCCAGCAGTTTACGGGACAGGAGCACCGGGGAGCTGTTTTTT. Protein product: CASSLRDRSTGELFF.